The present entry profiles one TCR beta chain with its context. Original methodology: Reference gene primer amplification in the assay estimated nucleated cell counts. The table came from immunoSEQ multiplex PCR; TCRdb's copy has only in-frame clones and leaves some out. For V, J and clone size, that table is used; D and trimming come from the DNA. The sample yields 100,000 to 120,000 clones, about 80% seen once. This entry belongs to a study of blood T cell repertoires in COVID-19. Study in general: From the United States, Italy and Spain came samples of acute and convalescent COVID-19. From T cells, B-cell-depleted T cells, or PBMCs came the material, which was cDNA or gDNA.

This CDR3 contains 15 residues. Germline V gene data show CDR1 as MNHEY and CDR2 as SMNVEV (reference sequence). J lost 3 bases, V lost 1 base, and 3 bases had no gene match. This sequence was found in a woman between 65 and 79 years old with acute or convalescent COVID-19. What was sequenced was peripheral blood. The chain is built from TRBV27 and TRBJ1-2, with 9 bases aligning to TRBD1. CDR3 protein: CASSLFGTGYYGYTF. CDR3 in DNA: TGTGCCAGCAGTTTATTTGGGACAGGGTACTATGGCTACACCTTC.